These 29 T cell receptor beta chains share one sample of origin, sequenced in a study of blood T cell repertoires in COVID-19. Sequenced by immunoSEQ multiplex PCR; TCRdb stores in-frame clones only, minus some. The data contain about 180,000 clones, less than 85% of them singletons. Sequenced material: peripheral blood. The receptors here all came from an older woman with COVID-19, enrolled during active disease.

The chain joins TRBV7-2 to TRBJ2-1, with 8 bases identical to TRBD2. After removal of 5 bases from V and 7 bases from J, the junction contained 13 bases not matched to a gene. CDR3 length: 16 residues. CDR1 and CDR2 (germline): SGHTA, FQGNSA. CDR3 region: CASSPVPGTSFNEQFF. CDR3 nucleotides: TGTGCCAGCAGCCCAGTGCCCGGGACTAGTTTTAATGAGCAGTTCTTC.

A few counts support this clone. The rearrangement uses TRBV7-6 and TRBJ2-3; 11 bases match TRBD2. CDR3 length: 17 amino acids. CDR1 is SGHVS, CDR2 FNYEAQ, per germline. V trimming: 5 bases; J trimming: 0 bases; junction bases outside the gene matches: 7. The CDR3, as DNA: TGTGCCAGCAGCGCGGGACTAGCGGTTACTAGCACAGATACGCAGTATTTT. Protein sequence: CASSAGLAVTSTDTQYF.

This clone has just a few counts. The chain uses TRBV7-2 and TRBJ2-7; 9 bases align to TRBD1. The CDR3 has 14 amino acids. Unmatched junction bases numbered 3, after V lost 6 bases and J lost 0 bases. Germline-derived CDR1 and CDR2 are SGHTA and FQGNSA. CDR3 in amino acids: CASRKGQGSYEQYF. The CDR3 DNA reads as TGTGCCAGCAGAAAGGGACAGGGCTCCTACGAGCAGTACTTC.

This clone was observed a handful of times. V gene TRBV2 combines with J gene TRBJ2-2; D possibly corresponds to TRBD1 (6 bases). Trimming took 3 bases from V and 3 from J, leaving 11 bases between them. The CDR3 has 15 residues. Looked up from germline, CDR1 is SNHLY and CDR2 is FYNNEI. CDR3 DNA sequence: TGTGCCAGCAGTGACCAGGGGCGTTACACCGGGGAGCTGTTTTTT. Protein product: CASSDQGRYTGELFF.

Worth noting for this clone: The junction shows a germline mismatch at one end, possibly a read error. The chain couples TRBV7-2 to TRBJ2-7; 7 positions match TRBD2. In germline, CDR1 is SGHTA, CDR2 FQGNSA. The CDR3 covers 15 residues. The CDR3 loop is CASSLEQGRLAEKNF. For the CDR3, the DNA is TGTGCCAGCAGCTTAGAGCAGGGTAGGCTAGCGGAGAAAAACTTC.

The V call is TRBV7-9, the J call TRBJ2-3; D is perhaps TRBD1 (5 bases). This CDR3 contains 13 residues. In germline, CDR1 is SEHNR, CDR2 FQNEAQ (reference sequence). Trimming cost V 7 bases and J 4 bases, with 12 bases left between them. CDR3 sequence: CASTLRGPDTQYF. In DNA, the CDR3 is TGTGCCAGCACCCTAAGGGGCCCAGATACGCAGTATTTT.

The chain employs TRBV14 and TRBJ1-4; perhaps TRBD1 as D (6 bases). Per germline, CDR1 SGHDN and CDR2 FVKESK. V dropped 2 bases and J dropped 12 bases, with 10 bases sitting between them. This CDR3 region has 12 residues. The CDR3 spells CASSQSRTELFF. DNA of the CDR3: TGTGCCAGCAGCCAAAGTAGGACAGAACTGTTTTTT.

The chain couples TRBV5-5 to TRBJ2-1; TRBD1 is a possible D gene (5 bases). V was shortened by 4 bases and J by 9 bases, with 14 bases between the two germline ends. The germline CDR1 and CDR2 sequences are SGHKS and YYEKEE (reference sequence). The CDR3 extends over 13 amino acids. The CDR3 DNA follows: TGTGCCAGCAGCCCCGACAGCTACGGTGAGCAGTTCTTC. It specifies CASSPDSYGEQFF.

This clone was found a few times. The chain joins TRBV18 to TRBJ2-7; TRBD2 matches 11 bases. Per the germline V gene, CDR1 is KGHSH and CDR2 is LQKENI. J gave up 6 bases and V 1 base, and 5 bases lay outside the gene matches. The CDR3 covers 15 residues. The CDR3 protein is CASSPLAGGPSEQYF. DNA of the CDR3: TGTGCCAGCTCACCACTAGCGGGAGGGCCTAGCGAGCAGTACTTC.

The CDR3 reads CAIGSGEGLYGYTF. The CDR3 region has the DNA TGTGCCATCGGCTCTGGGGAAGGACTCTATGGCTACACCTTC. This chain uses TRBV10-3 with TRBJ1-2; D is ambiguous. Deletions cut 8 bases from V and 4 bases from J, with 17 bases between. The germline V gene has CDR1 ENHRY and CDR2 SYGVKD. This CDR3 has 14 amino acids.

The chain combines TRBV13 with TRBJ2-1; TRBD2 agrees at 9 bases. CDR1 is PRHDT and CDR2 is FYEKMQ in the germline V gene (reference sequence). After removal of 2 bases from V and 1 base from J, the junction contained 0 bases not matched to a gene. This CDR3 region has 15 residues. The CDR3 loop is CASSLSGGSYNEQFF. For the CDR3, the DNA is TGTGCCAGCAGCTTAAGCGGGGGGTCCTACAATGAGCAGTTCTTC.

V gene TRBV11-2 combines with J gene TRBJ2-7; D is possibly TRBD2 (6 bases). This CDR3 is 14 amino acids long. With 3 bases removed from V and 0 bases from J, the gap between germline ends came to 9 bases. CDR1 is SGHAT and CDR2 is FQNNGV in the germline V gene. The CDR3 loop reads CASSFGGTSYEQYF. DNA for the CDR3: TGTGCCAGCAGCTTTGGCGGGACCTCCTACGAGCAGTACTTC.

This rearrangement joins TRBV28 to TRBJ1-3; no reliable D call. Per the germline V gene, CDR1 is MDHEN and CDR2 is SYDVKM. CDR3 length equals 15 residues. Trimming cost V 6 bases and J 0 bases, with 12 bases left between them. The CDR3 spells CASSPGDLSGNTIYF. CDR3 DNA sequence: TGTGCCAGCAGCCCCGGGGATCTCTCTGGAAACACCATATATTTT.

CDR3 loop: CASKDRAAYNEQFF. The CDR3 coding sequence is TGTGCCAGTAAGGACAGGGCAGCCTACAATGAGCAGTTCTTC. V and J are TRBV19 and TRBJ2-1; 8 bases match TRBD1. This CDR3 region has 14 residues. CDR1 and CDR2 (germline): LNHDA, SQIVND (reference sequence). The V gene end was trimmed by 7 bases and the J gene end by 2 bases; junction bases not matched to a gene: 4.

This chain links TRBV18 with TRBJ2-3, with D tentatively TRBD2 (5 bases). In germline, CDR1 is KGHSH, CDR2 LQKENI. V was cut by 7 bases and J by 0 bases, with 11 bases left in between. This CDR3 has 14 residues. The CDR3 region has the DNA TGTGCCAGCTTCGTCAGGACTAGCACAGATACGCAGTATTTT. Amino acid sequence: CASFVRTSTDTQYF.

The CDR3 sequence: CASSLQGGFQETQYF. The CDR3 DNA reads as TGTGCCAGCAGCCTCCAGGGAGGGTTCCAAGAGACCCAGTACTTC. J is TRBJ2-5 and V is TRBV9; 7 nucleotides match TRBD2. V dropped 4 bases and J dropped 1; count of bases not matched to a gene: 7. There are 15 residues in the CDR3. Germline values: CDR1 SGDLS, CDR2 YYNGEE.

This clone has just one count. The rearrangement joins TRBV28 to TRBJ2-3; 9 positions match TRBD1. Germline values: CDR1 MDHEN, CDR2 SYDVKM. The V gene end was trimmed by 3 bases and the J gene end by 3 bases; junction bases not matched to a gene: 7. This CDR3 contains 16 residues. CDR3 region: CASSFAGQGLTDTQYF. Written as DNA, the CDR3 is TGTGCCAGCAGTTTCGCGGGACAGGGTCTAACAGATACGCAGTATTTT.

The rearrangement links TRBV30 to TRBJ2-3; D is ambiguous. The V gene's germline CDR1 is GTSNPN and CDR2 SVGIG (reference sequence). V was trimmed by 2 bases and J by 6 bases, leaving 9 bases between them. The length of the CDR3 is 12 residues. The CDR3 DNA is TGTGCCTGGAGTCCTACCGGGGATACGCAGTATTTT. Its translation is CAWSPTGDTQYF.

This clone was counted a few times. The chain has TRBV6-4 and TRBJ2-1, with TRBD2 identical over 10 bases. CDR3 size: 16 residues. CDR1 and CDR2 from the germline V gene are MRHNA and SNTAGT. V lost 6 bases and J lost 5; bases outside the gene matches: 10. In nucleotides, the CDR3 is TGTGCCAGCAGCCCGCGGGCTAGCGGGGGCAACAATGAGCAGTTCTTC. It specifies CASSPRASGGNNEQFF.

V gene TRBV11-2 combines with J gene TRBJ1-6; 7 bases map to TRBD1. J was trimmed by 9 bases and V by 3 bases; bases with no gene match: 11. Germline V CDR1 and CDR2: SGHAT, FQNNGV. The CDR3 runs to 16 residues. The CDR3 sequence: CASSFFQRQGVSPLHF. Written as DNA, the CDR3 is TGTGCCAGCAGCTTTTTTCAGCGGCAGGGGGTTTCACCCCTCCACTTT. Supplemented by reference TRBV11-2 and TRBJ1-6, the full variable domain reads EAGVAQSPRYKIIEKRQSVAFWCNPISGHATLYWYQQILGQGPKLLIQFQNNGVVDDSQLPKDRFSAERLKGVDSTLKIQPAKLEDSAVYLCASSFFQRQGVSPLHFGNGTRLTVT.

The V and J genes are TRBV15 and TRBJ1-1, with D tentatively TRBD1 (5 bases). Germline-derived CDR1 and CDR2 are LNHNV and YYDKDF (reference sequence). The CDR3 is 14 amino acids. V was clipped by 1 base and J by 7 bases, with 13 bases between them. Written as DNA, the CDR3 is TGTGCCACCAGCAGAGGGGGGGGAAGGAGTGAAGCTTTCTTT. Its protein is CATSRGGGRSEAFF.

This chain uses TRBV27 with TRBJ1-4; D gene uncertain. The CDR3 sequence is 14 residues long. With 6 bases removed from V and 7 bases from J, the gap between germline ends came to 15 bases. Looked up from germline, CDR1 is MNHEY and CDR2 is SMNVEV (reference sequence). The CDR3, as DNA: TGTGCCAGCAGCCCGACCCATCGGGGTGAAAAACTGTTTTTT. It yields the protein CASSPTHRGEKLFF.

The chain carries TRBV18 and TRBJ1-1; D is uncertain. Looked up from germline, CDR1 is KGHSH and CDR2 is LQKENI. This CDR3 contains 14 residues. Deletions cut 2 bases from V and 1 base from J, with 8 bases between. The CDR3 here is CASSPEAGNTEAFF. CDR3 bases: TGTGCCAGCTCACCAGAGGCCGGGAACACTGAAGCTTTCTTT.

There are a few counts of this clone. The chain links TRBV18 to TRBJ2-7; weak D call: TRBD1 (6 bases). Trimming took 6 bases from V and 2 from J, leaving 14 bases between them. Germline V gene sequence: CDR1 KGHSH, CDR2 LQKENI. The CDR3 is 14 amino acids. The CDR3 region is CASSLTGDAYEQYF. CDR3 coding DNA: TGTGCCAGCTCGCTGACAGGCGACGCCTACGAGCAGTACTTC.

The sample holds a few counts of this clone. The J gene is TRBJ2-4, the V gene TRBV15; no clear D gene. The CDR3 consists of 12 residues. V was cut by 1 base and J by 6 bases, with 4 bases left in between. The germline CDR1 and CDR2 sequences are LNHNV and YYDKDF (reference sequence). The chain's CDR3 is CATSRGGNIQYF. The CDR3 DNA follows: TGTGCCACCAGCAGAGGAGGAAACATTCAGTACTTC.

V usage is TRBV12-5 and J usage is TRBJ2-5, with 7 bases lining up with TRBD1. CDR1 and CDR2 (germline): LGHNT, FRNRAP. The CDR3 length is 15 residues. Germline trimming cut 6 bases from V and 0 bases from J; bases unmatched to any gene: 7. CDR3 region: CASGRGQTYQETQYF. The DNA of the CDR3 is TGTGCTAGTGGCCGGGGACAGACGTACCAAGAGACCCAGTACTTC.

This sequence joins TRBV7-9 and TRBJ2-3; D possibly corresponds to TRBD1 (7 bases). V lost 8 bases, J lost 6 bases, and 18 bases lay in between. The germline V gene has CDR1 SEHNR and CDR2 FQNEAQ (reference sequence). The CDR3 covers 14 residues. CDR3 in amino acids: CASGRTGTWDTQYF. CDR3 sequence (DNA): TGTGCCAGCGGGAGGACAGGCACCTGGGATACGCAGTATTTT.

This rearrangement joins TRBV20-1 to TRBJ2-1; D is perhaps TRBD2 (5 bases). The CDR3 covers 22 residues. Trimming took off 3 bases at V and 1 base at J, with 34 bases between the two ends. Germline V gene lookup returns CDR1 DFQATT and CDR2 SNEGSKA (reference sequence). In DNA form, the CDR3 reads TGCAGTGCTAGTGCCGGCCGGAGCTGGCGTAGAGAAGCGGCGACGTCCTACAATGAGCAGTTCTTC. Residues: CSASAGRSWRREAATSYNEQFF.

This sequence joins TRBV5-1 and TRBJ2-7, with 8 bases fitting TRBD1. CDR3 size: 14 residues. From germline, CDR1 is SGHRS and CDR2 YFSETQ. After removal of 5 bases from V and 3 bases from J, the junction contained 7 bases not matched to a gene. CDR3 sequence: CASSLGQGVYEQYV. CDR3 coding DNA: TGCGCCAGCAGTCTCGGACAGGGAGTCTACGAGCAGTACGTC.